The entry below gives a single T cell receptor (beta chain) sequence along with its context. The CDR3 consists of 14 residues. Germline V gives CDR1 SGHNT, CDR2 YYREEE (reference sequence). Germline trimming cut 0 bases from V and 14 bases from J; bases unmatched to any gene: 10. The data are from a study of OX40 agonist ivuxolimab in advanced cancers. Assay: immunoSEQ multiplex PCR; the TCRdb copy retains only in-frame clones and omits some. The table records 40,000 to 55,000 clones, approximately 80% of them present only once. The sequences come from CD4+ or CD8+ T cells sorted from blood, collected in a trial of the OX40 agonist ivuxolimab. The rearrangement links TRBV5-4 to TRBJ2-4, with 8 positions matching TRBD1. The sequence was collected from an adult with an advanced solid tumor such as melanoma, head and neck, liver or kidney cancer. The CDR3 DNA is TGTGCCAGCAGCTTGGACAACCACCAGGGACAGGAGTACTTC. It yields the protein CASSLDNHQGQEYF.